This T cell receptor beta chain was documented in a study of blood T cells in healthy people across ages. Study-level findings and limits: The percentage of naive T cells correlated strongly with TCR beta diversity.

PCR was performed a second time for roughly 6 to 12 cycles using a sample-barcoded 5' primer and a J-beta primer mix. TCRdb ran MiXCR on the 5' RACE reads and lists one entry per CDR3 protein. The table records 700,000 or so distinct CDR3 sequences, around 41% of them present only once. This clonotype was seen more than once but under ten times. Antigen specificity is unknown. V gave up 3 bases and J gave up 3 bases, with 13 bases separating them. Germline CDR1 reads SGHTA; CDR2 reads FQGNSA. CDR3 length equals 15 residues. Source material: blood. The chain combines TRBV7-2 with TRBJ2-3, with unresolved D. The sequence was collected from an older man in good health. DNA of the CDR3: TGTGCCAGCAGCTTTGAGGTGGGAAATACAGATACGCAGTATTTT. Translated: CASSFEVGNTDTQYF.